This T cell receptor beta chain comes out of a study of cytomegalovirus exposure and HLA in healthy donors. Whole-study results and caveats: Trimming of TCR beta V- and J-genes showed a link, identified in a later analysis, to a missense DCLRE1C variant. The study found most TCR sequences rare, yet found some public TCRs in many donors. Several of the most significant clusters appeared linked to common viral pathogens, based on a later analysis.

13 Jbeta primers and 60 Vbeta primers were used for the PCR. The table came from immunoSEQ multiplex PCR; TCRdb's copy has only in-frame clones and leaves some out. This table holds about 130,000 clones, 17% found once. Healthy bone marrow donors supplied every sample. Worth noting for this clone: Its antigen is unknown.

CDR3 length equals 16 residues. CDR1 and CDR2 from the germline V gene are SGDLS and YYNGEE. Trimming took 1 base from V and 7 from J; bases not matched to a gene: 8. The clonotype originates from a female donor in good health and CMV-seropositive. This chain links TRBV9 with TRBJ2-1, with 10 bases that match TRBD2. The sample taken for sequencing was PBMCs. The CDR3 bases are TGTGCCAGCAGCGTAAGTTCGGCTAGCGGGAGTAATGAGCAGTTCTTC. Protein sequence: CASSVSSASGSNEQFF.